The rows below give T cell receptor beta chains drawn from one sample of a study of Graves' ophthalmopathy and Graves' hyperthyroidism. In TCRdb, the multiplex PCR reads were re-called with MiXCR into one record per CDR3 protein. The table has 900,000 to 1,200,000 distinct CDR3 sequences, about 36% seen once. The sample was peripheral blood or thyroid tissue (not recorded which). All receptors come from an adult man with Graves' hyperthyroidism. Both conserved end residues are part of each CDR3. The D gene is left open where the match is weak. Rows give clone size only sometimes, using once, few, many, or a class for an expanded clone.

- 13 TRBJ2-5 TRBV12-3/TRBV12-4 TRBD2 TGTGCCAGCTCGGGACTAGTTATAGAGACCCAGTACTTC CASSGLVIETQYF
many 15 TRBJ2-7 TRBV2 TRBD1 TGTGCCAGCAGTGAATCGACAGGGGGAGTGAGCGAGCAGTACTTC CASSESTGGVSEQYF
few 15 TRBJ2-7 TRBV6-5 - TGTGCCAGCAGACCACAGGTACCCGGCGTCTACGAGCAGTACTTC CASRPQVPGVYEQYF
many 14 TRBJ2-2 TRBV19 - TGTGCCAGTAGAGCTCTTGGGCACACCGGGGAGCTGTTTTTT CASRALGHTGELFF
- 15 TRBJ1-1 TRBV7-9 - TGTGCCAGCAGCTTAGGCGGACGGTCGAACACTGAAGCTTTCTTT CASSLGGRSNTEAFF
many 14 TRBJ1-2 TRBV5-8 TRBD1 TGTGCCAGCAGCTTGGGACAGGGGAGATATGGCTACACCTTC CASSLGQGRYGYTF
- 12 TRBJ2-7 TRBV27 - TGTGCCAGCAGTCAACAATTTGGGTTGAAGTACTTC CASSQQFGLKYF
many 13 TRBJ2-5 TRBV5-4 - TGTGCCAGCAGCTGGGACGGTCGTGAGACCCAGTACTTC CASSWDGRETQYF
once 13 TRBJ1-6 TRBV2 - TGTGCCAGCAGTGAACGAGGTACTTCACCCCTCCACTTT CASSERGTSPLHF
- 14 TRBJ1-2 TRBV10-3 - TGTGCCATCAGTGAGGGTGGGGACGGTTATGGCTACACCTTC CAISEGGDGYGYTF
- 14 TRBJ1-5 TRBV10-2 - TGCGCCAGCAGTGAGCCGGAATTCAATCAGCCCCAGCATTTT CASSEPEFNQPQHF
many 14 TRBJ2-7 TRBV7-2 TRBD2 TGTGCCAGCAGCTTACAACTAGCGATCGACGAGCAGTACTTC CASSLQLAIDEQYF
many 13 TRBJ2-7 TRBV20-1 - TGCAGTGCCCCCAGTCCCGACAGTGTCGAGCAGTACTTC CSAPSPDSVEQYF
- 16 TRBJ1-5 TRBV10-3 - TGTGCCAGCAGTTACGGAGCGCCCGAAAGCAATCAGCCCCAGCATTTT CASSYGAPESNQPQHF
many 15 TRBJ1-4 TRBV5-1 - TGCGCCAGCAGCGGACCAGGGTCGACTAATGAAAAACTGTTTTTT CASSGPGSTNEKLFF
- 13 TRBJ1-5 TRBV15 - TGTGCTCCGTCGGCGGGGTTAGATCAGCCCCAGCATTTT CAPSAGLDQPQHF
- 14 TRBJ1-2 TRBV13 - TGTGCCAGCACCGGGGGGGGCGCGTGGGATGGCTACACCTTC CASTGGGAWDGYTF
many 14 TRBJ1-1 TRBV7-9 - TGTGCCAGCAGCTCCCCCCCCGAAAACACTGAAGCTTTCTTT CASSSPPENTEAFF
- 12 TRBJ1-3 TRBV12-3/TRBV12-4 - TGTGCCAGCAGCGATCCAGGGAGCACCATATATTTT CASSDPGSTIYF
- 18 TRBJ1-3 TRBV7-2 - TGTGCCAGCAGCCAAGGTGGGCCTAAGAGTCTTACTGGAAACACCATATATTTT CASSQGGPKSLTGNTIYF
- 14 TRBJ1-6 TRBV25-1 TRBD1 TGTGCCAGCAGGGAGACAGGGGGGGATTCACCCCTCCACTTT CASRETGGDSPLHF
many 16 TRBJ1-1 TRBV7-8 - TGTGCCAGCAGCTTAAACCGTCGGGGAATAAACACTGAAGCTTTCTTT CASSLNRRGINTEAFF
few 13 TRBJ2-2 TRBV27 - TGTGCCAGCAGTTTATCGCCCACCGGGGAGCTGTTTTTT CASSLSPTGELFF
once 15 TRBJ2-7 TRBV2 - TGTGCCAGCAGAGTGGAAAGGGTGGCTATGTACGGGCAGTACTTC CASRVERVAMYGQYF
- 16 TRBJ2-5 TRBV2 TRBD1 TGTGCCAGCAACCACCAAAGACAGGGGGGCCAAGAGACCCAGTACTTC CASNHQRQGGQETQYF
- 12 TRBJ2-3 TRBV2 - TGTGCCAGTGACAGCCACACAGATACGCAGTATTTT CASDSHTDTQYF
many 15 TRBJ2-5 TRBV19 TRBD2 TGTGCCAGTAGTGTCGGACTAGCGGGGAGAGAGACCCAGTACTTC CASSVGLAGRETQYF
- 16 TRBJ1-3 TRBV7-6 - TGTGCCAGCAGTTCATCCCCACACAACTCTGGAAACACCATATATTTT CASSSSPHNSGNTIYF
few 18 TRBJ1-5 TRBV20-1 TRBD1 TGCAGTGCAAAAGCGGCGGGACAGGGACGGTTTATGGGTCAGCCCCAGCATTTT CSAKAAGQGRFMGQPQHF
- 14 TRBJ1-2 TRBV20-1 - TGCAGTGCTAGAACCTCCCAGAACCTCTATGGCTACACCTTC CSARTSQNLYGYTF
many 14 TRBJ2-7 TRBV14 - TGTGCCAGCAGCCAAGAACTAGGTCACTACGAGCAGTACTTC CASSQELGHYEQYF
many 12 TRBJ1-6 TRBV12-3/TRBV12-4 - TGTGCCAGCAGTCCCAGGGAAACCCCCCTCCACTTT CASSPRETPLHF
- 14 TRBJ2-7 TRBV20-1 - TGCAGTGCTAGCGGACAGTTTCGGGGCTACGAGCAGTACTTC CSASGQFRGYEQYF
many 16 TRBJ1-4 TRBV15 - TGTGCCACCAGCAGCCTTAACAGTGCAACTAATGAAAAACTGTTTTTT CATSSLNSATNEKLFF
- 15 TRBJ2-2 TRBV9 - TGTGCCAGCAGCGTAGTGTTACAGAACACCGGGGAGCTGTTTTTT CASSVVLQNTGELFF
few 18 TRBJ2-7 TRBV20-1 - TGCAGTGCTAGAGAACTCAGCCCCCACAGGGCCAGCTCCTACGAGCAGTACTTC CSARELSPHRASSYEQYF
- 15 TRBJ2-7 TRBV12-3/TRBV12-4 TRBD1 TGTGCCAGCAACTTCGGACAGGGGAGCTCCTACGAGCAGTACTTC CASNFGQGSSYEQYF
- 15 TRBJ2-2 TRBV12-3/TRBV12-4 - TGTGCCAGCGCGCCAGGGCGGTCTTACTCCGGGGAGCTGTTTTTT CASAPGRSYSGELFF
many 14 TRBJ2-7 TRBV5-1 TRBD1 TGCGCCAGCAGCCATGGGACAGGGGCCTACGAGCAGTACTTC CASSHGTGAYEQYF
many 15 TRBJ1-1 TRBV7-2 TRBD1 TGTGCCAACAGCACGCTGGACAGGATGAACACTGAAGCTTTCTTT CANSTLDRMNTEAFF
once 17 TRBJ1-5 TRBV11-2 TRBD1 TGTGCCAGCAGCTTCGACGACAGGGGGCGAAGCAATCAGCCCCAGCATTTT CASSFDDRGRSNQPQHF
- 16 TRBJ2-7 TRBV10-2 TRBD2 TGCGCCAGCAGCCGAACGACTAGCGGGAGGGACTACGAGCAGTACTTC CASSRTTSGRDYEQYF
many 15 TRBJ1-4 TRBV19 TRBD1 TGTGCCAGTAGTATGGGACAGGGCGCTAATGAAAAACTGTTTTTT CASSMGQGANEKLFF
few 14 TRBJ2-2 TRBV12-3/TRBV12-4 - TGTGCCAGCAGTTTACTTACGTGGACCGGGGAGCTGTTTTTT CASSLLTWTGELFF
- 12 TRBJ2-5 TRBV3-1 - TGTGCCAGCAGCCAAATAGAGGAGACCCAGTACTTC CASSQIEETQYF
- 16 TRBJ2-5 TRBV7-9 TRBD2 TGTGCCAGCAGCCAAGCCGCGGCGGGGGACCAAGAGACCCAGTACTTC CASSQAAAGDQETQYF
many 15 TRBJ1-2 TRBV14 TRBD1 TGTGCCAGCAGCCAAGCGTCGACAGGGATTCGGGGCTACACCTTC CASSQASTGIRGYTF